This T cell receptor beta chain stems from a study of post-analysis software for immune sequencing data. As for the study in general: Patients with relapsing-remitting, secondary progressive and progressive-relapsing multiple sclerosis courses were all represented. General observations from the study: F measure clustering grouped samples strongly by preparation batch. Compared with controls, patients had more of roughly five TRBV segments, including TRBV5-6, TRBV5-1 and TRBV20-1. Multiple sclerosis was associated with a significant reduction in normalized Chao1 diversity relative to controls.

The TCR beta cDNA libraries contained unique molecular identifiers. The authors obtained roughly 0.5 million cDNA molecules from approximately 0.95 to 9.8 million T cells. TCRdb analysed the PCR reads with MiXCR anew, one entry per CDR3 protein. The sample lists approximately 730,000 distinct CDR3 sequences, 25% to 30% occurring once. This clonotype has only a few counts. The antigen remains undetermined. The CDR3 extends over 14 amino acids. Between the trimmed V and J ends, which lost 3 bases and 9 bases, there was a span of 16 bases. From germline, CDR1 is SGDLS and CDR2 YYNGEE. Sequencing used blood. The chain links TRBV9 to TRBJ2-1, with D perhaps matching TRBD1 or TRBD2 (5 bases each). The receptor's source is a girl between 5 and 17 years old with multiple sclerosis. The CDR3 nucleotides read TGTGCCAGCAGCGAGGGACCCCGTGCACGTGAGCAGTTCTTC. It is translated as CASSEGPRAREQFF.